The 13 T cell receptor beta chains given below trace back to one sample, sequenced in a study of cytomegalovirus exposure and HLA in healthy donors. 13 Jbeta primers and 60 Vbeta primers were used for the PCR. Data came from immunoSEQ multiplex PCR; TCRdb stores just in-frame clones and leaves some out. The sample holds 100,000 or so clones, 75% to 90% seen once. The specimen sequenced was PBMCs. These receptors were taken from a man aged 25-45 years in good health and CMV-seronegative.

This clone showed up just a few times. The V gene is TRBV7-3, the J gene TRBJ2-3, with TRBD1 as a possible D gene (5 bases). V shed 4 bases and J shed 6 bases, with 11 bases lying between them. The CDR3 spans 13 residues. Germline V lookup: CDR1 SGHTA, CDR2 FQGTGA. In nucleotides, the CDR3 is TGTGCCAGCAGCTCTACCAGGGCGGATACGCAGTATTTT. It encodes CASSSTRADTQYF.

CDR3: CASSLQGSYNEQFF. In DNA, the CDR3 is TGTGCCAGCAGCTTACAGGGCTCCTACAATGAGCAGTTCTTC. The chain links TRBV5-4 to TRBJ2-1, with D perhaps matching TRBD1 (6 bases). CDR3 length equals 14 residues. V was pared by 2 bases and J by 0 bases, with 6 bases between. CDR1 is SGHNT and CDR2 is YYREEE in the germline V gene (reference sequence).

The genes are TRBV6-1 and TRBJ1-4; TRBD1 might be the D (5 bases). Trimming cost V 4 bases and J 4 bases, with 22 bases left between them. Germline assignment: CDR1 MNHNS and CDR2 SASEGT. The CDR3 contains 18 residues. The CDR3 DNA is TGTGCCAGCAGTGTAATCCCGCAGGTCGTGGGGGGTAATGAAAAACTGTTTTTT. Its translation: CASSVIPQVVGGNEKLFF.

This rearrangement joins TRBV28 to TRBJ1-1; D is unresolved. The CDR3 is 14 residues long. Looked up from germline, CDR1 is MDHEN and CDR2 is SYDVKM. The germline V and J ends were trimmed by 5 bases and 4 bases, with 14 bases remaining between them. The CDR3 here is CASSPARAGTEAFF. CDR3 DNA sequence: TGTGCCAGCAGTCCTGCTCGGGCGGGCACTGAAGCTTTCTTT.

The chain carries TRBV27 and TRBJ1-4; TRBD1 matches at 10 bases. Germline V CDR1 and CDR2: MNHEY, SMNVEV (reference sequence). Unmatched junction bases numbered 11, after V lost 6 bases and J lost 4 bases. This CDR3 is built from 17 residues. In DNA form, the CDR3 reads TGTGCCAGCAGCCTAACAGGGTGGGACAGGGGTAATGAAAAACTGTTTTTT. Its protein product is CASSLTGWDRGNEKLFF.

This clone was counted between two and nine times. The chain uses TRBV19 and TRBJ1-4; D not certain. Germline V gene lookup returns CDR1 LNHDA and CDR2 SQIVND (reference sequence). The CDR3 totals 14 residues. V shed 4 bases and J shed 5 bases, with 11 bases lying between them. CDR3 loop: CASSRQANNEKLFF. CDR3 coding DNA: TGTGCCAGTAGTAGGCAGGCCAACAATGAAAAACTGTTTTTT. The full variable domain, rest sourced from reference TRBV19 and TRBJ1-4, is DGGITQSPKYLFRKEGQNVTLSCEQNLNHDAMYWYRQDPGQGLRLIYYSQIVNDFQKGDIAEGYSVSREKKESFPLTVTSAQKNPTAFYLCASSRQANNEKLFFGSGTQLSVL.

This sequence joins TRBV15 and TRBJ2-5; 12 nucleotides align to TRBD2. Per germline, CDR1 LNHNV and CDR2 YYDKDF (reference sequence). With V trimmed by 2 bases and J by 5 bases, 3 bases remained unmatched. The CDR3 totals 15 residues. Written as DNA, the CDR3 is TGTGCCACCAGCAGACTAGCGGGGGGGGTGGAGACCCAGTACTTC. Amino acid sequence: CATSRLAGGVETQYF.

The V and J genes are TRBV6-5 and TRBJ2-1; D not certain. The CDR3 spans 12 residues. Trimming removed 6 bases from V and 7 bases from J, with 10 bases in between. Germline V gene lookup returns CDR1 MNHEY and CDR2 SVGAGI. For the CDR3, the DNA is TGTGCCAGCAGCCCCGCGCGGAATGAGCAGTTCTTC. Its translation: CASSPARNEQFF.

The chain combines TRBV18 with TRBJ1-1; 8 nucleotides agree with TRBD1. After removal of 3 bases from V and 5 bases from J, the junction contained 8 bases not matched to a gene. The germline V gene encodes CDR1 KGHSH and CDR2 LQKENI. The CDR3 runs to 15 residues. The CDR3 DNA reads TGTGCCAGCTCACCTGGACAGGGCGTGGATACTGAAGCTTTCTTT. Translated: CASSPGQGVDTEAFF.

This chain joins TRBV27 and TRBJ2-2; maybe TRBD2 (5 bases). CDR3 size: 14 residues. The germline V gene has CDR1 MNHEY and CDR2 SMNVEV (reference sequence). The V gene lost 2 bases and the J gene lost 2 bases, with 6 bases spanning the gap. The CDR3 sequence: CASSLAGNTGELFF. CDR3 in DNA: TGTGCCAGCAGTTTAGCGGGTAACACCGGGGAGCTGTTTTTT.

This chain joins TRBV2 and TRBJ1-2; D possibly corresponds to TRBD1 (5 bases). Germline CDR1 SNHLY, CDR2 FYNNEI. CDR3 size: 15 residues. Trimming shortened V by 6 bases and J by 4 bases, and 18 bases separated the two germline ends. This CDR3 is CASSTGREGFYGYTF. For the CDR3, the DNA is TGTGCCAGCAGCACAGGACGCGAAGGTTTCTATGGCTACACCTTC.

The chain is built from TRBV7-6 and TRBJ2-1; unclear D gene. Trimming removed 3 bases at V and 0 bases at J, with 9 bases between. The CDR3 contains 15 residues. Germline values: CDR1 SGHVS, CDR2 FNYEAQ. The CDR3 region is CASSLGTSSYNEQFF. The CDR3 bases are TGTGCCAGCAGCTTGGGCACGAGCTCCTACAATGAGCAGTTCTTC.

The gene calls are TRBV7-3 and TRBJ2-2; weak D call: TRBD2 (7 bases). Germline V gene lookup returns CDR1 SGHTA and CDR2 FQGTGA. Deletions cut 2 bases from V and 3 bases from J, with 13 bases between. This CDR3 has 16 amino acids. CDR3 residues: CASSLRKGGYTGELFF. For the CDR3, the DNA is TGTGCCAGCAGCTTACGCAAGGGGGGGTACACCGGGGAGCTGTTTTTT.